These T cell receptor beta chains were read from a single sample in a study of PD-1 blockade in classical Hodgkin lymphoma. Clones were read by immunoSEQ multiplex PCR, and TCRdb kept only the in-frame ones, dropping some. Of tens of thousands of clones listed, around 90% are singletons. The sequenced sample was peripheral blood mononuclear cells (PBMCs), obtained before the fourth cycle of nivolumab. The receptors stem from a human donor with classical Hodgkin lymphoma. The CDR3 runs from the conserved cysteine through the conserved F or W. Fields, in order: D gene, clone size, CDR3 length, V gene, J gene, CDR3 protein, CDR3 DNA. A D gene is named only where the DNA matches it firmly. The size field is filled for only some rows; it gives once, few, many or a size class.

NA	few	12	TRBV29-1	TRBJ2-4	CSAFDGQNIQYF	TGCAGCGCCTTCGACGGGCAAAACATTCAGTACTTC
NA	NA	13	TRBV7-3	TRBJ2-5	CASSIGIGETQYF	TGTGCCAGCAGCATCGGGATAGGAGAGACCCAGTACTTC
NA	few	15	TRBV5-1	TRBJ1-1	CASSLDRTLGTEAFF	TGCGCCAGCAGCTTGGATCGGACTCTTGGCACTGAAGCTTTCTTT
NA	NA	15	TRBV27	TRBJ2-4	CATPPGGVLKNIQYF	TGTGCCACCCCACCGGGGGGCGTCCTTAAAAACATTCAGTACTTC
NA	NA	13	TRBV9	TRBJ1-1	CASTPRVNTEAFF	TGTGCCAGCACACCCAGGGTGAACACTGAAGCTTTCTTT
NA	NA	14	TRBV5-6	TRBJ1-4	CASSFLGGSQKLFF	TGTGCCAGCAGCTTTCTAGGGGGTTCCCAAAAACTGTTTTTT
TRBD1	NA	14	TRBV5-1	TRBJ2-7	CASSLLGQAFEQYF	TGCGCCAGCAGCTTGCTCGGACAGGCCTTCGAGCAGTACTTC
NA	once	16	TRBV6-1	TRBJ1-1	CASSEFLGLMNTEAFF	TGTGCCAGCAGTGAATTTCTCGGATTAATGAACACTGAAGCTTTCTTT
TRBD2	NA	17	TRBV10-3	TRBJ2-3	CAISESRLAGSSDTQYF	TGTGCCATCAGTGAGTCGAGACTAGCGGGGAGCTCAGATACGCAGTATTTT
TRBD2	NA	14	TRBV5-1	TRBJ2-3	CATSGTSPTDTQYF	TGCGCCACCTCCGGGACTAGCCCCACAGATACGCAGTATTTT
NA	NA	14	TRBV11-2	TRBJ2-7	CASSFIFRPYEQYF	TGTGCCAGCAGCTTTATTTTTCGACCCTACGAGCAGTACTTC
NA	NA	14	TRBV18	TRBJ2-3	CASSRWEATDTQYF	TGTGCCAGCTCACGTTGGGAGGCCACAGATACGCAGTATTTT
NA	once	12	TRBV28	TRBJ2-7	CASSLRAYEQYF	TGTGCCAGCAGTTTACGGGCCTACGAGCAGTACTTC
TRBD1	once	19	TRBV4-1	TRBJ1-3	CASSRPGQGEKGFENTIYF	TGCGCCAGCAGCCGCCCGGGACAGGGGGAAAAAGGCTTTGAAAACACCATATATTTT
TRBD2	NA	15	TRBV6-5	TRBJ2-5	CASSYLAENQETQYF	TGTGCCAGCAGTTACCTAGCGGAAAACCAAGAGACCCAGTACTTC
NA	NA	16	TRBV5-1	TRBJ2-2	CASSPTLTTSSGELFF	TGCGCCAGCAGCCCGACATTGACTACTTCCTCCGGGGAGCTGTTTTTT
NA	NA	12	TRBV6-5	TRBJ2-7	CASSYNYYEQYF	TGTGCCAGCAGCTATAATTACTACGAGCAGTACTTC
NA	NA	14	TRBV5-5	TRBJ2-7	CASSFGTQTYEQYF	TGTGCCAGCAGCTTTGGGACACAAACTTACGAGCAGTACTTC
NA	few	16	TRBV10-3	TRBJ1-1	CAISGTGTIASTEAFF	TGTGCCATCAGTGGGACCGGGACAATTGCAAGCACTGAAGCTTTCTTT
NA	NA	14	TRBV30	TRBJ2-2	CAWTARGWTGELFF	TGTGCCTGGACCGCGCGGGGTTGGACCGGGGAGCTGTTTTTT
NA	few	13	TRBV30	TRBJ1-5	CAWSIQEVQPQHF	TGTGCCTGGAGTATCCAGGAAGTGCAGCCCCAGCATTTT
NA	NA	15	TRBV5-1	TRBJ2-5	CASSGTATPQGDQYF	TGCGCCAGCAGCGGAACAGCTACCCCCCAGGGAGACCAGTACTTC
NA	once	17	TRBV5-1	TRBJ1-3	CASSYLAGLASGNTIYF	TGCGCCAGCAGCTACCTCGCAGGGCTTGCTTCTGGAAACACCATATATTTT
TRBD1	NA	16	TRBV7-9	TRBJ1-5	CASSSGQGTSNQPQHF	TGTGCCAGCAGCTCGGGACAGGGCACAAGCAATCAGCCCCAGCATTTT
TRBD1	NA	15	TRBV29-1	TRBJ2-3	CSPSRTGAFTDTQYF	TGCAGCCCCTCCCGGACAGGGGCCTTCACAGATACGCAGTATTTT
NA	NA	11	TRBV7-8	TRBJ2-7	CASSLGNPQYF	TGTGCCAGCAGCTTGGGGAACCCGCAGTACTTC
TRBD2	NA	13	TRBV6-5	TRBJ2-5	CASTGGGGETQYF	TGTGCCAGCACCGGGGGGGGCGGAGAGACCCAGTACTTC
TRBD2	NA	17	TRBV28	TRBJ2-1	CASSSPFSGGKYNEQFF	TGTGCCAGCAGTTCCCCCTTTAGCGGGGGGAAATACAATGAGCAGTTCTTC
NA	NA	15	TRBV2	TRBJ1-1	CATARQGGGNTEAFF	TGTGCCACAGCAAGGCAGGGAGGAGGGAACACTGAAGCTTTCTTT
NA	NA	14	TRBV30	TRBJ2-7	CAWSVLGPSYEQYF	TGTGCCTGGAGTGTACTTGGACCTTCCTACGAGCAGTACTTC
NA	medium-sized	16	TRBV18	TRBJ1-6	CASSPDGQPHNSPLHF	TGTGCCAGCTCACCAGACGGACAGCCACATAATTCACCCCTCCACTTT
NA	NA	13	TRBV28	TRBJ2-5	CASRRGNQETQYF	TGTGCCAGCAGGCGGGGAAATCAAGAGACCCAGTACTTC
TRBD1	NA	15	TRBV2	TRBJ1-5	CASSDGQGGNQPQHF	TGTGCCAGCAGTGATGGGCAGGGGGGCAATCAGCCCCAGCATTTT
TRBD1	once	16	TRBV5-1	TRBJ1-3	CASSLEGQSSGNTIYF	TGCGCCAGCAGCTTGGAGGGACAGAGCTCTGGAAACACCATATATTTT
NA	NA	16	TRBV7-8	TRBJ1-5	CASSLSPVGGAQPQHF	TGTGCCAGCAGCTTATCCCCCGTGGGGGGGGCTCAGCCCCAGCATTTT
TRBD1	once	14	TRBV29-1	TRBJ1-6	CSVVTTGPDSPLHF	TGCAGCGTTGTGACGACAGGGCCGGATTCACCCCTCCACTTT
TRBD1	NA	15	TRBV5-1	TRBJ2-7	CASSPRTGGGYEQYF	TGCGCCAGCAGCCCACGGACAGGGGGCGGCTACGAGCAGTACTTC
NA	once	22	TRBV5-1	TRBJ1-5	CASSLVSKSPQMGESSNQPQHF	TGCGCCAGCAGCTTGGTATCCAAATCCCCCCAAATGGGGGAGTCCAGCAATCAGCCCCAGCATTTT
TRBD2	NA	15	TRBV11-2	TRBJ2-2	CASSLVGGAVGELFF	TGTGCCAGCAGCTTAGTCGGGGGGGCTGTCGGGGAGCTGTTTTTT